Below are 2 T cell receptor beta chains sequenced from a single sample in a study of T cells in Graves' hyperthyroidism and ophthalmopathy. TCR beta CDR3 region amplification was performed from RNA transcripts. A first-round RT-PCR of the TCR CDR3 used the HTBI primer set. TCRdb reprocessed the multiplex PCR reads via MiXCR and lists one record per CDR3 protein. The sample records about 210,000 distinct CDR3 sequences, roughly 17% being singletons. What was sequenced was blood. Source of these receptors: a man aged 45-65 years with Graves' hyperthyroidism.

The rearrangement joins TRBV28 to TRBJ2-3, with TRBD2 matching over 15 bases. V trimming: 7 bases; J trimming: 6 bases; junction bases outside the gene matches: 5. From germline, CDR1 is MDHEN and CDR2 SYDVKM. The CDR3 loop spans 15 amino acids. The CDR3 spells CASIAGLAGGDTQYF. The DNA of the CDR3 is TGTGCCAGCATTGCGGGACTAGCGGGAGGTGATACGCAGTATTTT.

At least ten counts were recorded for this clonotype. The CDR3 DNA is TGTGCCAGCAGTTCTTCACCGGGACAGGGGGTTAAGCAGCCCCAGCATTTT. Translation: CASSSSPGQGVKQPQHF. J is TRBJ1-5 and V is TRBV28, with 11 bases matching TRBD1. CDR1 is MDHEN and CDR2 is SYDVKM in the germline V gene. The CDR3 extends over 17 amino acids. Losses at the gene ends were 4 bases for V and 7 bases for J; bases not matched to a gene: 12.